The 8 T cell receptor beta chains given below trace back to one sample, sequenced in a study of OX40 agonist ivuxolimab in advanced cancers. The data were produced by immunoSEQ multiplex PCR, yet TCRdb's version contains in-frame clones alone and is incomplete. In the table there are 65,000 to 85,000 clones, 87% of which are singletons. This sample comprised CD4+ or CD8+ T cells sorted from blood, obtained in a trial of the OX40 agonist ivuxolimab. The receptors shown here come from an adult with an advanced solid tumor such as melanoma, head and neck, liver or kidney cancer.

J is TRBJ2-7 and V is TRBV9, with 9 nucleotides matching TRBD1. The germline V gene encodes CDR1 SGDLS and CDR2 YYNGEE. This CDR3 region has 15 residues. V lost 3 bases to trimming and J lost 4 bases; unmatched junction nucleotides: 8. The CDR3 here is CASSEGQGTMYEQYF. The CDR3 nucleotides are TGTGCCAGCAGCGAGGGACAGGGTACTATGTACGAGCAGTACTTC. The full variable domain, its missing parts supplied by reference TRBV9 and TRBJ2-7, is DSGVTQTPKHLITATGQRVTLRCSPRSGDLSVYWYQQSLDQGLQFLIQYYNGEERAKGNILERFSAQQFPDLHSELNLSSLELGDSALYFCASSEGQGTMYEQYFGPGTRLTVT.

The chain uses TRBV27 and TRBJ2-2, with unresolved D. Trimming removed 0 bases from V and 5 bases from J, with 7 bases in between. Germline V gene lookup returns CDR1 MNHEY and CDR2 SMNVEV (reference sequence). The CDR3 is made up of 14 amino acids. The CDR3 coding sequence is TGTGCCAGCAGTTTATCAGGGTGGACCGGGGAGCTGTTTTTT. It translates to CASSLSGWTGELFF.

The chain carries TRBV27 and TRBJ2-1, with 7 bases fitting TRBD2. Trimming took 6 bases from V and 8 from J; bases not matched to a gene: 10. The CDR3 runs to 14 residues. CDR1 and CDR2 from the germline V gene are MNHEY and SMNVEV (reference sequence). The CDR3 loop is CASSPHEAGDEQFF. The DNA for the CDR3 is TGTGCCAGCAGCCCACATGAGGCGGGAGATGAGCAGTTCTTC.

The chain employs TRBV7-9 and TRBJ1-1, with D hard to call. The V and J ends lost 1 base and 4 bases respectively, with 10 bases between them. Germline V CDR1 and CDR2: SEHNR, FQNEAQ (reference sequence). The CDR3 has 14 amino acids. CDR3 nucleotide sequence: TGTGCCAGCAGCTTAGAGGGTGGTCCCACTGAAGCTTTCTTT. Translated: CASSLEGGPTEAFF.

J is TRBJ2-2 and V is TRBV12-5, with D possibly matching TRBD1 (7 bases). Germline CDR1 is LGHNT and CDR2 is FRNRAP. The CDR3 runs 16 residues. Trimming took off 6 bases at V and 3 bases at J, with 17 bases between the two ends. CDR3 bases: TGTGCTAGTGGCCCAGGGGGGCTAGGGGACACCGGGGAGCTGTTTTTT. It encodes CASGPGGLGDTGELFF. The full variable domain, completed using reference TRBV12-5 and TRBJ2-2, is DARVTQTPRHKVTEMGQEVTMRCQPILGHNTVFWYRQTMMQGLELLAYFRNRAPLDDSGMPKDRFSAEMPDATLATLKIQPSEPRDSAVYFCASGPGGLGDTGELFFGEGSRLTVL.

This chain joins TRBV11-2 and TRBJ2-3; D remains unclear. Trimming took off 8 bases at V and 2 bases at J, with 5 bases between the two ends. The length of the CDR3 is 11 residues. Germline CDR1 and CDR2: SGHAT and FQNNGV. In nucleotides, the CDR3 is TGTGCCAGCTCCCACACAGATACGCAGTATTTT. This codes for CASSHTDTQYF.

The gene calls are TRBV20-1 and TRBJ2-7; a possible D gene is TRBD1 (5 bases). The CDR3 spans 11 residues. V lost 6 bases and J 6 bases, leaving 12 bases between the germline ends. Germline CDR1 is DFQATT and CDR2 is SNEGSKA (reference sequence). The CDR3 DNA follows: TGCAGTGCGCTAGGGGTGAGCGAGCAGTACTTC. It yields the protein CSALGVSEQYF.

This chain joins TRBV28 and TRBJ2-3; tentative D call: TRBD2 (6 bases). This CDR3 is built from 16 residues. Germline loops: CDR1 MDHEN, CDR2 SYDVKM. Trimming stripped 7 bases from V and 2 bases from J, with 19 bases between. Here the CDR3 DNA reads TGTGCCAGCACCAGCTCTGTAGGGACTTACACAGATACGCAGTATTTT. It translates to CASTSSVGTYTDTQYF.